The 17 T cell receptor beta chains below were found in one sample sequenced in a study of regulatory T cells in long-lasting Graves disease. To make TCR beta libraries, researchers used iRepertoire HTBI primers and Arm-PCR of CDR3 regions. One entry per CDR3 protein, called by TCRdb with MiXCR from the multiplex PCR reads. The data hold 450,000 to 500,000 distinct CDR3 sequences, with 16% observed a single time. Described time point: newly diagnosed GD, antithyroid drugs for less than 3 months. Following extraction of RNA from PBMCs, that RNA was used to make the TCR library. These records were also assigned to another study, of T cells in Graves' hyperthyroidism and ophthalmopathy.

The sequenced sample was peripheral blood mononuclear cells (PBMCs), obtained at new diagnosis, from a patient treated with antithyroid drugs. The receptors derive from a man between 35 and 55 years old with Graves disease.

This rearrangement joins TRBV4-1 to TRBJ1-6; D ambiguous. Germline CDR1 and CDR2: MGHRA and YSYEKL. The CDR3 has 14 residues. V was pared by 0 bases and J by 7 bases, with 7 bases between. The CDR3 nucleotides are TGCGCCAGCAGCCAAGAAAGTCGCAATTCACCCCTCCACTTT. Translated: CASSQESRNSPLHF.

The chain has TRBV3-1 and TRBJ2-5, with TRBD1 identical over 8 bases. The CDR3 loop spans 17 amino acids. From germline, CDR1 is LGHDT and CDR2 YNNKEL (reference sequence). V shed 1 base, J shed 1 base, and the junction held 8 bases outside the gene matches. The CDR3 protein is CASSQGERGTGQETQYF. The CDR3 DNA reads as TGTGCCAGCAGCCAAGGAGAGAGGGGGACAGGCCAAGAGACCCAGTACTTC.

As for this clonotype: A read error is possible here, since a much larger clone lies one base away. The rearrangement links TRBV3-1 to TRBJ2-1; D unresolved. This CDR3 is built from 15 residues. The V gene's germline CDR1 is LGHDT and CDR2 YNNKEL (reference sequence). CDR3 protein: CTSSQVAISYNEQFF. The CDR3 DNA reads TGTACCAGCAGCCAAGTGGCTATCTCCTACAATGAGCAGTTCTTC.

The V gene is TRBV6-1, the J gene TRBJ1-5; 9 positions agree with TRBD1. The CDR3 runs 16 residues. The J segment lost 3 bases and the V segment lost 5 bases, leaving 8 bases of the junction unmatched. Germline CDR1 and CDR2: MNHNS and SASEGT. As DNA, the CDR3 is TGTGCCAGCAGTCGGACAGGGGATCCCCACAATCAGCCCCAGCATTTT. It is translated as CASSRTGDPHNQPQHF.

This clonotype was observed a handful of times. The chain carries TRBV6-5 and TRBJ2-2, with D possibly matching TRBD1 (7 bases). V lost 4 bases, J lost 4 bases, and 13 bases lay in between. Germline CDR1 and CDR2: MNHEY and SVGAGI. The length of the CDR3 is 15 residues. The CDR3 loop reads CASSSSRGVTGELFF. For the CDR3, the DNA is TGTGCCAGCAGTTCCAGCAGGGGGGTCACCGGGGAGCTGTTTTTT.

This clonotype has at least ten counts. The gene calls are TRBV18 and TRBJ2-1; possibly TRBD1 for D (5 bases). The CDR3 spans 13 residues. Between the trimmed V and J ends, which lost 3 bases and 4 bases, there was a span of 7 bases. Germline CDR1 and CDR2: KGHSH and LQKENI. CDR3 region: CASSPDIYNEQFF. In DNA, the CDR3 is TGTGCCAGCTCACCGGACATATACAATGAGCAGTTCTTC.

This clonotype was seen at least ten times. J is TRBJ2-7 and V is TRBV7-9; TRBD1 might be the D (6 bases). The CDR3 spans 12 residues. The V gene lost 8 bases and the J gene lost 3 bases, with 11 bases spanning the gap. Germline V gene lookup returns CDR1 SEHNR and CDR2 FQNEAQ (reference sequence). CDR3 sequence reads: CASRGQNYEQYF. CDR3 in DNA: TGTGCCAGCCGAGGACAGAACTACGAGCAGTACTTC.

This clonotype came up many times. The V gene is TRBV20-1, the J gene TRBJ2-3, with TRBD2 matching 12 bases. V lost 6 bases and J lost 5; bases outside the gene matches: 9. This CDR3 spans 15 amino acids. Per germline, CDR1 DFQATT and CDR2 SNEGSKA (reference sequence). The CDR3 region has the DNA TGCAGTGCACAAAAGGCTAGCGGGAGGGGAGATACGCAGTATTTT. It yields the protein CSAQKASGRGDTQYF.

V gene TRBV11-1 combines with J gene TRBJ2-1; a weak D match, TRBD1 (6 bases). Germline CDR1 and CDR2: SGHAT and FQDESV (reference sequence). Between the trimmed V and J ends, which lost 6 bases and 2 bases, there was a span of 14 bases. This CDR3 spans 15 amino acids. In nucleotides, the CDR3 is TGTGCCAGCAGGACAGGCTCCGTCACCTACAATGAGCAGTTCTTC. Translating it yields CASRTGSVTYNEQFF.

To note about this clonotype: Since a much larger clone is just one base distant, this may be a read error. In DNA form, the CDR3 reads TGTGCCAGCAGCCTAGGCTACGTCCCCAATGAGCAGTACTTC. It translates to CASSLGYVPNEQYF. The chain is built from TRBV11-2 and TRBJ2-1; no reliable D call. The end of the DNA aligns better with TRBJ2-7, so the J call may be wrong. The CDR3 consists of 14 residues. The germline gives CDR1 SGHAT, CDR2 FQNNGV.

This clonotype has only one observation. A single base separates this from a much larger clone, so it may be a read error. The CDR3 here is CTSSNPNEKLFF. In nucleotides, the CDR3 is TGTACCAGCAGCAACCCTAATGAAAAACTGTTTTTT. The chain recombines TRBV13 with TRBJ1-4; no firm D call. CDR1 PRHDT and CDR2 FYEKMQ come from the germline V gene (reference sequence). The CDR3 spans 12 residues.

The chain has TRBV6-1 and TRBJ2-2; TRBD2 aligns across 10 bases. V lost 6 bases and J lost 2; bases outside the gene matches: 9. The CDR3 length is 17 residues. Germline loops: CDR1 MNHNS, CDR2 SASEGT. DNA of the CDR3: TGTGCCAGCAGAAGACCCCTAGCGGGAGTAAACACCGGGGAGCTGTTTTTT. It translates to CASRRPLAGVNTGELFF.

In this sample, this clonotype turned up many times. The CDR3, as DNA: TGTGCCAGCAGTTTATCTACCGGGACCCCCTTGGCGGAGCAGTTCTTC. It encodes CASSLSTGTPLAEQFF. The V call is TRBV28, the J call TRBJ2-1; perhaps D is TRBD1 or TRBD2 (5 bases each). V was cut by 1 base and J by 10 bases, with 20 bases left in between. Germline CDR1 and CDR2: MDHEN and SYDVKM. The CDR3 sequence is 16 residues long.

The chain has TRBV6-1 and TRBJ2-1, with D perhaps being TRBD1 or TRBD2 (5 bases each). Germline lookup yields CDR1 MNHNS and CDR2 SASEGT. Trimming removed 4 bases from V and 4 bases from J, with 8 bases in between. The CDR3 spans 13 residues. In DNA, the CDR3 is TGTGCCAGCAGTGGGGGGACGTACAATGAGCAGTTCTTC. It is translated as CASSGGTYNEQFF.

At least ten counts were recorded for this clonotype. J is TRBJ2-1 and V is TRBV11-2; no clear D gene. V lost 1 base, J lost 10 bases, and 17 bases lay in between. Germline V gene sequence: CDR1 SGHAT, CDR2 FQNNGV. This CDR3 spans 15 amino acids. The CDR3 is CASSLVVGFTSEQFF. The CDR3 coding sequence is TGTGCCAGCAGCTTAGTTGTGGGGTTTACGTCAGAGCAGTTCTTC.

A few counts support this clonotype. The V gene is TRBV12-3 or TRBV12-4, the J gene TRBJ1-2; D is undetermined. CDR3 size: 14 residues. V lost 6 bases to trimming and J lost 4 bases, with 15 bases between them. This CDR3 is CASSPGLNGYGYTF. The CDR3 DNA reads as TGTGCCAGCAGCCCCGGCTTAAACGGCTATGGCTACACCTTC.

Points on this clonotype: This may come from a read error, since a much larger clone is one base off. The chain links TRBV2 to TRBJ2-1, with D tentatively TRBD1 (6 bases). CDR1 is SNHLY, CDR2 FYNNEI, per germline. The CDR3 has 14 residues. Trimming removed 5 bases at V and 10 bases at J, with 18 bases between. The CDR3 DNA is TGTGCCAGCAGTTTAGTTGACAGGAGAGACGAGCAGTTCTTC. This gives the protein CASSLVDRRDEQFF. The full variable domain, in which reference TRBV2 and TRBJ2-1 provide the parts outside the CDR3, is EPEVTQTPSHQVTQMGQEVILRCVPISNHLYFYWYRQILGQKVEFLVSFYNNEISEKSEIFDDQFSVERPDGSNFTLKIRSTKLEDSAMYFCASSLVDRRDEQFFGPGTRLTVL.